The T cell receptor (beta chain) described here comes from a study of long-term antiretroviral therapy in people with HIV. Findings and limits, study-wide: No data on ART adherence, viral resistance or therapy changes. HIV repertoires spanned narrower CDR3 length ranges than controls.

This clone has only one observation. What it recognizes is unknown. Ahead of DNA extraction, samples held about 1-10 million cryopreserved PBMC each. Sequencing used immunoSEQ v3.0 at survey level. Profiling relied on immunoSEQ multiplex PCR, and the TCRdb table lists in-frame clones only, not all of them. Of approximately 25,000 clones listed, approximately 93% are singletons. The CDR3 loop spans 15 amino acids. The germline V gene has CDR1 SGHTA and CDR2 FQGNSA. Trimming cost V 5 bases and J 2 bases, with 15 bases left between them. The chain couples TRBV7-2 to TRBJ1-2; D is possibly TRBD1 (6 bases). This specimen was unsorted PBMCs, taken 7.6 years after starting antiretroviral therapy. This TCR was recovered from a woman aged 40 to 49 with HIV. As DNA, the CDR3 is TGTGCCAGCAGCCCCAAGGGGGGCGGGAACTATGGCTACACCTTC. Protein: CASSPKGGGNYGYTF.